The rows below give T cell receptor beta chains drawn from one sample of a study of breast tumors, draining lymph nodes, adjacent tissues. TCRdb analysed the multiplex PCR reads with MiXCR anew, one entry per CDR3 protein. The sample shows about 270,000 distinct CDR3 sequences, over 25% of them seen only once. The sequenced sample consisted of axillary lymph node tissue. Receptor source: a female donor with breast cancer. Some clones in this sample may be carry-over from other donors' samples. Each CDR3 is given with its conserved first and last residue. Fields, in order: J gene, D gene, V gene, clone size, CDR3 DNA, CDR3 protein. The D gene is left open where the match is weak. Size tells how often a clone was seen (once, few, many) or the class of an expanded clone, and some rows leave it out.

>TRBJ1-2|-|TRBV2|many
TGTGCCAGCAGTGTGGGGTTTGGCTACACCTTC
CASSVGFGYTF
>TRBJ2-2|-|TRBV18|many
TGTGCCAGCAGCCCTCAGGGGACCGGGGAGCTGTTTTTT
CASSPQGTGELFF
>TRBJ2-6|-|TRBV5-1|many
TGCGCCAGCAGCCCGGGCTCTGGGGCCAACGTCCTGACTTTC
CASSPGSGANVLTF
>TRBJ2-1|-|TRBV19|many
TGTGCCAGTAGTATCGGGGCGGGAACCCCCAACAATGAGCAGTTCTTC
CASSIGAGTPNNEQFF
>TRBJ2-7|TRBD1|TRBV7-2|-
TGTGCCAGCAGCAAGACAGGGAGCGAGCAGTACTTC
CASSKTGSEQYF
>TRBJ2-7|TRBD2|TRBV5-1|many
TGCGCCAGCAGCTTGCATAGCGGGAGCTCCTACGAGCAGTACTTC
CASSLHSGSSYEQYF
>TRBJ1-1|-|TRBV30|few
TGTGCCTGGACCCGCGGACGGACTGAAGCTTTCTTT
CAWTRGRTEAFF
>TRBJ2-7|TRBD1|TRBV6-2/TRBV6-3|-
TGTGCCAGCAGCCGACGCGGACAGGGGGCCTCACCGACCTACGAGCAGTACTTC
CASSRRGQGASPTYEQYF
>TRBJ1-2|TRBD1|TRBV30|few
TGTGCCTGGAGAAGGTCAGGACAGGGATCTGGCTACACCTTC
CAWRRSGQGSGYTF
>TRBJ1-4|-|TRBV12-3/TRBV12-4|many
TGTGCCAGCAAAAGGGGAGAGGAAAAACTGTTTTTT
CASKRGEEKLFF
>TRBJ1-4|-|TRBV20-1|-
TGCAGTGCAACCATGCAACGGGCTCCCGAAAAACTGTTTTTT
CSATMQRAPEKLFF
>TRBJ2-7|TRBD1|TRBV19|many
TGTGCCAGTAGTATAAATCTAGGGGACAGAGGCTACGAGCAGTACTTC
CASSINLGDRGYEQYF
>TRBJ1-5|-|TRBV11-2|once
TGTGCCAGTAGTATTAGTGATCAGCCCCAGCATTTT
CASSISDQPQHF
>TRBJ2-2|-|TRBV11-2|many
TGTGCCAGCAGCTTCGGGACAATGAACACCGGGGAGCTGTTTTTT
CASSFGTMNTGELFF
>TRBJ2-7|TRBD2|TRBV7-3|many
TGTGCCAGCAGCTCGGGACTAGCGAGGGAGCAGTACTTC
CASSSGLAREQYF
>TRBJ1-5|-|TRBV9|many
TGTGCCAGCAGCGTAGAGGACAATCAGCCCCAGCATTTT
CASSVEDNQPQHF
>TRBJ2-1|-|TRBV30|many
TGTGCCTGGAAAAGGGGGTCAGGGAATGAGCAGTTCTTC
CAWKRGSGNEQFF
>TRBJ2-5|-|TRBV7-8|many
TGTGCCAGCAGCTTTGGTGCTATGGGCCAAGAGACCCAGTACTTC
CASSFGAMGQETQYF
>TRBJ2-1|-|TRBV7-2|-
TGTGCCAGCTCACCCAGCCGTGGACAACTGCACAATGAGCAGTTCTTC
CASSPSRGQLHNEQFF
>TRBJ2-7|-|TRBV4-3|many
TGCGCCAGCAGCCAATCACAGGGCCGCGAGCAGTACTTC
CASSQSQGREQYF
>TRBJ2-7|-|TRBV27|-
TGTGCCAGCAGTTACAGGGAGGCCTACGAGCAGTACTTC
CASSYREAYEQYF
>TRBJ2-6|-|TRBV5-1|many
TGCGCCAGCAGCTTGGCCGAAGGGGCTGGGGCCAACGTCCTGACTTTC
CASSLAEGAGANVLTF
>TRBJ2-5|-|TRBV20-1|many
TGCAGTGCTAGAGCTAATGGTCGGGGGACCCAGTACTTC
CSARANGRGTQYF
>TRBJ2-7|TRBD2|TRBV20-1|many
TGCAGTGCTAGGGCAAGCGGGAGGACCAGAACCTACGAGCAGTACTTC
CSARASGRTRTYEQYF
>TRBJ2-7|TRBD1|TRBV7-8|many
TGTGCCAGCAGCTCCCGGACAGGGGCTATGTTCTACGAGCAGTACTTC
CASSSRTGAMFYEQYF
>TRBJ2-1|TRBD2|TRBV9|once
TGCGCCAGCAGTACTAGCGGGAGAAATGAGCAGTTCTTC
CASSTSGRNEQFF